This TCR beta chain was sequenced in a study of OX40 agonist ivuxolimab in advanced cancers. Germline CDR1 and CDR2: SGHRS and YFSETQ. The CDR3 totals 14 residues. The V and J ends lost 6 bases and 4 bases, in that order; junction bases with no gene match: 3. The cohort excluded patients with autoimmune disease history or systemic immunosuppression. Measured with immunoSEQ multiplex PCR; TCRdb has only the in-frame clones, and not every one. This table has some 40,000 clones, roughly 83% appearing once. Specimen: CD4+ or CD8+ T cells sorted from blood, collected in a trial of the OX40 agonist ivuxolimab. The clonotype was recovered from an adult with an advanced solid tumor such as melanoma, head and neck, liver or kidney cancer. The chain employs TRBV5-1 and TRBJ2-1, with 11 bases identical to TRBD2. This CDR3 reads CASTLAGGYNEQFF. CDR3 in DNA: TGCGCCAGCACCCTAGCGGGAGGTTACAATGAGCAGTTCTTC.